This TCR beta chain was captured by sequencing in a study of CD8+CD57+ T cells in acquired aplastic anemia. In the study overall: Each DNA sample taken from sorted CD4+ and CD8+ cells came to around 2.9 ug on average. Study results and limitations: Controls and patients did not differ significantly in CD8+ Simpson's diversity. Some 31 sequences, all CD8+ CDR3, were shared between patients and controls.

Genomic DNA, serving as template, underwent TCR beta VDJ and CDR3 profiling. Via MiXCR, TCRdb re-called the reads, giving one row per CDR3 protein. Of over 150,000 distinct CDR3 sequences in the sample, approximately 52% were seen once. This clonotype came up a few times. Antigen unknown. A read error may explain this, as a much larger clone is one base away. Whoever was chosen for sequencing had shown CD8+CD57+ cell expansion by flow cytometry. When blood sampling took place, the patients had received no therapy. V lost 2 bases to trimming and J lost 11 bases; unmatched junction nucleotides: 6. Germline-derived CDR1 and CDR2 are DFQATT and SNEGSKA (reference sequence). The length of the CDR3 is 12 residues.

Input material: sorted CD4+, CD8+, or CD8+CD57+ T cells (not recorded which) from PBMCs. The chain is built from TRBV20-1 and TRBJ1-1; 9 bases are shared with TRBD1. This clonotype was obtained from a human donor with aplastic anemia. The CDR3 reads CSARRGTGRAFF. CDR3 DNA sequence: TGCAGTGCTAGACGTGGGACAGGGAGGGCTTTCTTT.